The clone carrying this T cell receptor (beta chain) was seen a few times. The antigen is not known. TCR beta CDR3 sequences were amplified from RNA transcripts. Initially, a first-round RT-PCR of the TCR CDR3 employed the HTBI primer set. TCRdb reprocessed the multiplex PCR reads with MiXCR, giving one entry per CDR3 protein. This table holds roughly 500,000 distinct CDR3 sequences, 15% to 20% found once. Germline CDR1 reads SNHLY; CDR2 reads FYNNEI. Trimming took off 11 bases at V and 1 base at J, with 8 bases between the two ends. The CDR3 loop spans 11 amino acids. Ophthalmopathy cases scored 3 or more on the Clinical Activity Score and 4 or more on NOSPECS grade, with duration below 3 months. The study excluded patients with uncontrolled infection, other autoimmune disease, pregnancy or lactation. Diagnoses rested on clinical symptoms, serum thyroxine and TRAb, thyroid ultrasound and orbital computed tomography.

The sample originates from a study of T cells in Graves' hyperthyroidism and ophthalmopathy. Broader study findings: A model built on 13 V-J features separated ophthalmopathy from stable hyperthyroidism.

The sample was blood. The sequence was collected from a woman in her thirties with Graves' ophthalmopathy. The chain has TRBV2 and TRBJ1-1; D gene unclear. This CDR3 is CAGNRNTEAFF. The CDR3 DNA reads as TGTGCCGGTAACAGGAACACTGAAGCTTTCTTT.